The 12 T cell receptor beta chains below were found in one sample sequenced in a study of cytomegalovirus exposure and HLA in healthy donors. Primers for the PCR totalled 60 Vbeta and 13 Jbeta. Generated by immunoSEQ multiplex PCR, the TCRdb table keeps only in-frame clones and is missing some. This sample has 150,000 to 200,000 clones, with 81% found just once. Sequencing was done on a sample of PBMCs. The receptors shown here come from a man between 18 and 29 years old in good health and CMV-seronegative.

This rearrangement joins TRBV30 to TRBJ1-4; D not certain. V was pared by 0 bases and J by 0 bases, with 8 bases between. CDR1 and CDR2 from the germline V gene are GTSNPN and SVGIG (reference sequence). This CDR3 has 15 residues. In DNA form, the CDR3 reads TGTGCCTGGAGTGTCTGGGCTGCAACTAATGAAAAACTGTTTTTT. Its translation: CAWSVWAATNEKLFF.

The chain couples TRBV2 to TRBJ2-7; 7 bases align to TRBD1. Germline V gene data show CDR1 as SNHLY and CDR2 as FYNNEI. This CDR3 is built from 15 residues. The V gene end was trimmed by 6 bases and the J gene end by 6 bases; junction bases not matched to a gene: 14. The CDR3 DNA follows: TGTGCCAGCAGCTCTCGTACAGGGGCGGCCAGCGAGCAGTACTTC. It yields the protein CASSSRTGAASEQYF.

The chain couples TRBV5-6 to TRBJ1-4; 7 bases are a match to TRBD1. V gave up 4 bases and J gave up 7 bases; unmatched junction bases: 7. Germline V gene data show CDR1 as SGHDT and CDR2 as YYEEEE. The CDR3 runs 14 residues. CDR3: CASSVGRGLEKLFF. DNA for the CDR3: TGTGCCAGCAGCGTGGGGAGGGGGCTTGAAAAACTGTTTTTT.

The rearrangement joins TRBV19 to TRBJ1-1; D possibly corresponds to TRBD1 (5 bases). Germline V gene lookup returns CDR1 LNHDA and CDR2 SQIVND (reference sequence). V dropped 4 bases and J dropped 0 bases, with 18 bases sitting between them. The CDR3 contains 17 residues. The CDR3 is CASSTPSRQPMNTEAFF. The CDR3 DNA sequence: TGTGCCAGTAGTACCCCCTCCCGACAGCCAATGAACACTGAAGCTTTCTTT.

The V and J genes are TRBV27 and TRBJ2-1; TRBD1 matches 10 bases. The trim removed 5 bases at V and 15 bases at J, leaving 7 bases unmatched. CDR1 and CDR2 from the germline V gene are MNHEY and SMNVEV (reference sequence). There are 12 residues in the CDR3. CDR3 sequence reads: CASSQPGQGPFF. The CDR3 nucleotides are TGTGCCAGCAGTCAGCCGGGACAGGGGCCGTTCTTC.

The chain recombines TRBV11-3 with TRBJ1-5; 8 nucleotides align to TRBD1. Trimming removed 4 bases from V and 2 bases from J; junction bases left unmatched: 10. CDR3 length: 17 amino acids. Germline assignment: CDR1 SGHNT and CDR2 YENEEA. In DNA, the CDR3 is TGTGCCAGCAGCTCTCTGGACAGGGAAAAAGGCAATCAGCCCCAGCATTTT. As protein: CASSSLDREKGNQPQHF.

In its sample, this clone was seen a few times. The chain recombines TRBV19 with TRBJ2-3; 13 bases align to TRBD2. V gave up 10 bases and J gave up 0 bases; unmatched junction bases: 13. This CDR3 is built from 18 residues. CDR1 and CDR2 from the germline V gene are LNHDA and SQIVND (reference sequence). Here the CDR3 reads CATNPGLAGAHSTDTQYF. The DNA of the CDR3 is TGTGCCACAAACCCTGGACTAGCGGGGGCCCATAGCACAGATACGCAGTATTTT.

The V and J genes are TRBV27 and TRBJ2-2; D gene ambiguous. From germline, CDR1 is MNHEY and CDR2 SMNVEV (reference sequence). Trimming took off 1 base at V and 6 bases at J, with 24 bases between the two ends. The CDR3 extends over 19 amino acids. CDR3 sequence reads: CASSLYSSLPFGRSGELFF. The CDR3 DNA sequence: TGTGCCAGCAGTTTATATAGCTCCCTTCCGTTTGGTAGGTCCGGGGAGCTGTTTTTT.

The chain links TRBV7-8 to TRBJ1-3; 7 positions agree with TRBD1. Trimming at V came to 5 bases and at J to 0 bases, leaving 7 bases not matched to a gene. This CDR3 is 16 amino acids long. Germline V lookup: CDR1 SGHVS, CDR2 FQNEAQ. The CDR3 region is CASSPGTDDSGNTIYF. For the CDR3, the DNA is TGTGCCAGCAGCCCAGGGACAGACGACTCTGGAAACACCATATATTTT. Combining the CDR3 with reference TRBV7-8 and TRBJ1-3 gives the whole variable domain GAGVSQSPRYKVAKRGQDVALRCDPISGHVSLFWYQQALGQGPEFLTYFQNEAQLDKSGLPSDRFFAERPEGSVSTLKIQRTQQEDSAVYLCASSPGTDDSGNTIYFGEGSWLTVV.

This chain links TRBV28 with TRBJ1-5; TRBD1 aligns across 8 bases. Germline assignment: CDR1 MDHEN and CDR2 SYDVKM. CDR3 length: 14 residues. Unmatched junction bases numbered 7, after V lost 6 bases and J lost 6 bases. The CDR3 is CASRLDRVGQPQHF. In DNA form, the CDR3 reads TGTGCCAGCAGGCTGGACAGGGTTGGTCAGCCCCAGCATTTT.

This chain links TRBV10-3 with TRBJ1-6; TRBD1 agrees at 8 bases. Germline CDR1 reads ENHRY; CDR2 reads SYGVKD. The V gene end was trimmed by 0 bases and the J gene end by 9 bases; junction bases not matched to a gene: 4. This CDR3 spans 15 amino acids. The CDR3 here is CAISESRQGFSPLHF. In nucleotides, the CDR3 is TGTGCCATCAGTGAGTCGAGACAGGGGTTTTCACCCCTCCACTTT.

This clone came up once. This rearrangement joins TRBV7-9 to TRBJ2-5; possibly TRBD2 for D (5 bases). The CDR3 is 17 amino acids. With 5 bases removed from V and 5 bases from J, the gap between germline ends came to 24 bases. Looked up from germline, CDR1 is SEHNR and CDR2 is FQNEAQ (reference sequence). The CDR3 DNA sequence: TGTGCCAGCAGCAATTTTAATTTAGAGGGCCTGGGGGAGACCCAGTACTTC. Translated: CASSNFNLEGLGETQYF.